This TCR beta chain was sequenced in a study of cytomegalovirus exposure and HLA in healthy donors. Notes on the study in general: Roughly uniform depth of sequencing across donors was assumed in presence/absence analyses. Prediction of most subjects' HLA-A and HLA-B alleles by TCR beta sequences was reportedly accurate.

This clone was recorded a few times. Its specificity is unknown. V trimming: 6 bases; J trimming: 4 bases; junction bases outside the gene matches: 1. Per germline, CDR1 MNHNY and CDR2 SVGAGI (reference sequence). This CDR3 is built from 13 residues. Use of 60 Vbeta and 13 Jbeta primers characterized the PCR. The protocol was immunoSEQ multiplex PCR, while the TCRdb copy is restricted to in-frame clones and leaves out a portion. Counted here are hundreds of thousands of clones, 80% to 85% occurring once; the ten biggest clones make up approximately 0.71%. Sequencing used PBMCs. This sequence was found in a boy aged 2-9 years in good health and CMV-seronegative. The J gene is TRBJ1-5, the V gene TRBV6-6; the match to TRBD1 covers 9 bases. This CDR3 reads CASRGQGNQPQHF. The CDR3 bases are TGTGCCAGCAGGGGACAGGGAAATCAGCCCCAGCATTTT.